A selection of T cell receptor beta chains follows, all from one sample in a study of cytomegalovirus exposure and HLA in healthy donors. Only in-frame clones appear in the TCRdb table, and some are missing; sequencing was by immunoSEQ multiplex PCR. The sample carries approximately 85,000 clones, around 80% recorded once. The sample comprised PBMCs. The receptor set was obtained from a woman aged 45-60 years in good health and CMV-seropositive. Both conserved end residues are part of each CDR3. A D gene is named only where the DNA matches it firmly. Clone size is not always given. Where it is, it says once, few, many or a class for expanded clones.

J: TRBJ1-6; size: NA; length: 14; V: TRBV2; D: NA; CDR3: CASNRRDIASPLHF
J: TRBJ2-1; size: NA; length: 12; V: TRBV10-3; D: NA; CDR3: CAIAYRYNEQFF
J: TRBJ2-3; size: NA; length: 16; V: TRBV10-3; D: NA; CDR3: CAISESGSHSTDTQYF
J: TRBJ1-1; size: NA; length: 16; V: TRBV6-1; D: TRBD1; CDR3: CASSDRTGGARTEAFF
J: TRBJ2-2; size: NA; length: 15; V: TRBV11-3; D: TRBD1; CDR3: CASSSRDRGSGELFF
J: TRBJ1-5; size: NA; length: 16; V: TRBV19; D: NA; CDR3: CASSIPSDYSNQPQHF
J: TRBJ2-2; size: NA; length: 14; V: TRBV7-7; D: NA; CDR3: CASSPGVGTGELFF
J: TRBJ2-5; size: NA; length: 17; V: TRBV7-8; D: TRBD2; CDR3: CASSPGAGGTYQETQYF
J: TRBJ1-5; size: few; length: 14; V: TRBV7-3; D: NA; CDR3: CASSCRVFNQPQHF
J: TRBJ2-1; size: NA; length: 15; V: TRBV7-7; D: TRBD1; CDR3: CASSLAGTGGGEQFF
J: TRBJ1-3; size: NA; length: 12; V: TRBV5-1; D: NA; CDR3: CASSRVRNTIYF
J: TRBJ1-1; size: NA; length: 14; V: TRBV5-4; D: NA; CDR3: CASSLAGMNTEAFF
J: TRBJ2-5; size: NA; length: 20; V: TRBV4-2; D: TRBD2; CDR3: CASSQALPTLAGDFRETQYF
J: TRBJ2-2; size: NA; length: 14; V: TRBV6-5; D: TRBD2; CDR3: CASGWGGNTGELFF
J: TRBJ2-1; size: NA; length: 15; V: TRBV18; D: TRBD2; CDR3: CASSPERGGYNEQFF
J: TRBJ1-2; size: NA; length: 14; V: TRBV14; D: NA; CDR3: CASSLWNSFYGYTF
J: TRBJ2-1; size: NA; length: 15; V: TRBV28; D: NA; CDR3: CASSPPPSSYNEQFF
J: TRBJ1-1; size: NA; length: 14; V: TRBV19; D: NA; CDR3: CATGRGVEGTEAFF
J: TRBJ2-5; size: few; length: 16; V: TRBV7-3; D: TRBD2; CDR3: CASSLTSGGVQETQYF
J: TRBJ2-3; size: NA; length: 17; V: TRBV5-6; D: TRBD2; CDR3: CASSTRLAGAGTDTQYF
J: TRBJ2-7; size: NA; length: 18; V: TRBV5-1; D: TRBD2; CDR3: CASSSGLAGGLRPYEQYF
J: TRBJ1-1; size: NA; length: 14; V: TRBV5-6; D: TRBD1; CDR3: CASSIPSGGTEAFF
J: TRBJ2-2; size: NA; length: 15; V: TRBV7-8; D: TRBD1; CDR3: CASRGQGPNTGELFF
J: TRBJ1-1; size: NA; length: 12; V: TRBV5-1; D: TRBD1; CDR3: CASSRTGDWAFF
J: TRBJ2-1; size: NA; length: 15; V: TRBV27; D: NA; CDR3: CASSLRVGEYNEQFF
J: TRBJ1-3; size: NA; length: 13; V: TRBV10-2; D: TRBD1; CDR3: CASSEQGLNTIYF
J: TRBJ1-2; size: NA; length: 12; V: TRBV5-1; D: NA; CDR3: CASSFIGDGYTF
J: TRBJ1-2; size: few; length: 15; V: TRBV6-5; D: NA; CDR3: CASRRDVRGNYGYTF
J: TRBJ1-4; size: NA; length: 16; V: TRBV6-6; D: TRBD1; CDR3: CASSSGQGATNEKLFF
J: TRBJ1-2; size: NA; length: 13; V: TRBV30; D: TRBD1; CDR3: CAWRVRGNYGYTF
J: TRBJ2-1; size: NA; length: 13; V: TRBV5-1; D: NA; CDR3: CASSEPQDNEQFF
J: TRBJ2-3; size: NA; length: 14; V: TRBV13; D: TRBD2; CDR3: CASSLNSRTSGVSF
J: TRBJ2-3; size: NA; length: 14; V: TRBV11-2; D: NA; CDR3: CASSLNGAMDTQYF
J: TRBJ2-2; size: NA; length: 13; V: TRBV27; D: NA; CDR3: CASSSPFTGELFF
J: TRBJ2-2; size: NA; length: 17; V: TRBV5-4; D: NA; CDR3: CASSRSLATLNTGELFF
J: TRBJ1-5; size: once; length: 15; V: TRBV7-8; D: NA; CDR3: CASSSHGGGNQPQHF
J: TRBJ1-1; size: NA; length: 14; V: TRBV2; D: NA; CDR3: CASSESRLNTEAFF
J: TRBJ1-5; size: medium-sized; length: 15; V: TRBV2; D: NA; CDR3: CASSENRAVNQPQHF
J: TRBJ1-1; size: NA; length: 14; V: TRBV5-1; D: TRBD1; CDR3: CASRGQGMNTEAFF
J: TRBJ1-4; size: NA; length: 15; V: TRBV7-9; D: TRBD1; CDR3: CSSSSTGVGPEKLFF
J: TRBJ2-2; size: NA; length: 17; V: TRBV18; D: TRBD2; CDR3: CASSPRTGAGGTGELFF
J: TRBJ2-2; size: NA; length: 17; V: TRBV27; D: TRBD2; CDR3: CASSLLAGGPKSGELFF
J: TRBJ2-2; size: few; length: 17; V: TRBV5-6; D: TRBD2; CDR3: CASSSAGLAQNTGELFF
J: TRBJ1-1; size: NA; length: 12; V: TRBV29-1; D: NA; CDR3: CSVESQGLEAFF
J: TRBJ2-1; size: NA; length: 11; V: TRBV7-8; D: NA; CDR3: CASSLANEQFF
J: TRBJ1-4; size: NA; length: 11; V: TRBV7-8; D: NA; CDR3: CASSVSEKLFF
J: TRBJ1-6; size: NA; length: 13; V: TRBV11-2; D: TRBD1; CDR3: CASSLDRVSPLHF
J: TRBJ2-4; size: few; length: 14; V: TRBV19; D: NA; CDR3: CASSPNREVNIQYF
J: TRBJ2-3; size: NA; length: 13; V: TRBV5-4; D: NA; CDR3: CASSLAYSDTQYF
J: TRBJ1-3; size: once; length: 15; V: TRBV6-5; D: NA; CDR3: CASSYLQPGEYTIYF
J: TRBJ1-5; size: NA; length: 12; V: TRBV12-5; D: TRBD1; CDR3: CASGDRGWAQHF